The rows below give T cell receptor beta chains drawn from one sample of a study of human versus mouse CDR3 diversity and MHC coevolution. Repertoires were generated with immunoSEQ multiplex PCR, while TCRdb's copy carries only in-frame clones and drops some. The sample holds 60,000 or so clones; 85% to 95% are singletons and the top ten take 15% to 20%. The material sequenced was naive CD4+ T cells from blood. These receptors were obtained from a person in their sixties or seventies in good health. CDR3s include the opening cysteine and the closing phenylalanine or tryptophan. Each record gives: V gene, J gene, CDR3 protein.

>TRBV7-2|TRBJ1-3
CASSLAGGLASGNTIYF
>TRBV9|TRBJ2-1
CASSVAGGRNEQFF
>TRBV28|TRBJ1-2
CASSSGTYDGYTF
>TRBV30|TRBJ1-1
CAWSDGEGAEAFF
>TRBV15|TRBJ2-1
CATSTSIGGNDYNEQFF
>TRBV27|TRBJ1-5
CASSLSGQGYQPQHF
>TRBV11-2|TRBJ1-2
CASSPNLGTGGGYTF
>TRBV19|TRBJ1-3
CASSIGGGSGNTIYF
>TRBV19|TRBJ2-6
CASSIGLRSGANVLTF
>TRBV7-6|TRBJ2-5
CASSLAGRQETQYF
>TRBV5-5|TRBJ2-6
CASSLERSSGANVLTF